The next 12 T cell receptor beta chains were all read from a single sample in a study of blood T cell repertoires in COVID-19. Clones were read by immunoSEQ multiplex PCR, and TCRdb kept only the in-frame ones, dropping some. The profile shows approximately 150,000 clones, roughly 84% of them singletons. Sequencing was carried out using peripheral blood. The receptors derive from a man aged 60 to 75 with acute or convalescent COVID-19.

The chain joins TRBV6-1 to TRBJ2-5, with a possible D match to TRBD2 (5 bases). Between the trimmed V and J ends, which lost 0 bases and 1 base, there was a span of 9 bases. Germline-derived CDR1 and CDR2 are MNHNS and SASEGT. The CDR3 runs 15 residues. Written as DNA, the CDR3 is TGTGCCAGCAGTGAAGCTGGAGGAGCCCAAGAGACCCAGTACTTC. The encoded protein is CASSEAGGAQETQYF.

V and J are TRBV5-1 and TRBJ1-3; no clear D. CDR3 size: 16 residues. Germline loops: CDR1 SGHRS, CDR2 YFSETQ. V shed 4 bases and J shed 0 bases, with 14 bases lying between them. The CDR3 is CASSRRDSYSGNTIYF. The DNA for the CDR3 is TGCGCCAGCAGCCGGCGCGACTCGTACTCTGGAAACACCATATATTTT.

The genes are TRBV21-1 and TRBJ2-3; whether TRBD2, the table's D call, matches the DNA was not checked. TRBV21-1 is an annotated pseudogene. CDR3 length: 18 residues. In DNA, the CDR3 is TGTGCCAGCAGCAAAGTGGGAATGGGACTAGCGGTCACAGATACGCAGTATTTT. Amino acids: CASSKVGMGLAVTDTQYF.

The chain links TRBV27 to TRBJ2-4; D might be TRBD1 (5 bases). V was clipped by 5 bases and J by 0 bases, with 14 bases between them. The CDR3 extends over 16 amino acids. Germline V gives CDR1 MNHEY, CDR2 SMNVEV (reference sequence). The CDR3 DNA reads as TGTGCCAGCAGTCCCCGACAGACCCTAGCCAAAAACATTCAGTACTTC. Protein sequence: CASSPRQTLAKNIQYF.

The chain carries TRBV7-2 and TRBJ2-5, with 7 nucleotides matching TRBD2. The CDR3 spans 17 residues. Germline assignment: CDR1 SGHTA and CDR2 FQGNSA. J gave up 2 bases and V 1 base, and 10 bases lay outside the gene matches. The CDR3 spells CASSLDRSAGLQETQYF. CDR3 bases: TGTGCCAGCAGCTTAGACCGTTCAGCGGGGTTACAAGAGACCCAGTACTTC.

This clone showed up just once. The chain is built from TRBV7-2 and TRBJ2-3; 8 bases are shared with TRBD2. CDR1 is SGHTA and CDR2 is FQGNSA in the germline V gene. J lost 8 bases, V lost 0 bases, and 13 bases had no gene match. The CDR3 loop spans 17 amino acids. The CDR3 loop is CASSLAHSGGASGTQYF. CDR3 sequence (DNA): TGTGCCAGCAGCTTAGCACACAGCGGGGGAGCCTCGGGTACGCAGTATTTT.

The chain has TRBV6-1 and TRBJ1-4; D unresolved. V was shortened by 3 bases and J by 0 bases, with 5 bases between the two germline ends. CDR1 and CDR2 from the germline V gene are MNHNS and SASEGT. The CDR3 is 14 amino acids. The CDR3 is CASSDRATNEKLFF. In DNA, the CDR3 is TGTGCCAGCAGTGATCGGGCAACTAATGAAAAACTGTTTTTT.

The chain links TRBV5-1 to TRBJ2-3, with D possibly matching TRBD1 (6 bases). Between the trimmed V and J ends, which lost 5 bases and 0 bases, there was a span of 19 bases. Germline CDR1 is SGHRS and CDR2 is YFSETQ. The CDR3 has 17 residues. As DNA, the CDR3 is TGCGCCAGCAGTTCGGACCGACAGGACCCTAGCACAGATACGCAGTATTTT. Encoded protein: CASSSDRQDPSTDTQYF.

The V and J genes are TRBV24-1 and TRBJ1-2; TRBD1 aligns across 9 bases. The CDR3 runs 14 residues. V lost 3 bases and J lost 7; bases outside the gene matches: 5. Germline-derived CDR1 and CDR2 are KGHDR and SFDVKD. The CDR3, as DNA: TGTGCCACCAGTGATCGGACAGGGGCGGGTGGCTACACCTTC. Residues: CATSDRTGAGGYTF.

V gene TRBV7-9 combines with J gene TRBJ2-7, with D unclear. V lost 1 base and J lost 6, with 16 bases in between. CDR1 and CDR2 (germline): SEHNR, FQNEAQ (reference sequence). This CDR3 region has 15 residues. In DNA form, the CDR3 reads TGTGCCAGCAGCTTAGGTCAAGAGTCTGTCTCCGAGCAGTACTTC. This translates into CASSLGQESVSEQYF.

This chain links TRBV11-2 with TRBJ1-4, with 7 bases fitting TRBD1. CDR3 size: 14 residues. Trimming at V came to 5 bases and at J to 8 bases, leaving 8 bases not matched to a gene. Germline values: CDR1 SGHAT, CDR2 FQNNGV. CDR3: CASSPHRGGEKLFF. Here the CDR3 DNA reads TGTGCCAGCAGCCCTCACAGGGGTGGAGAAAAACTGTTTTTT.

The chain is built from TRBV19 and TRBJ1-2, with 9 bases that match TRBD1. The ends lost 3 bases at V and 2 bases at J; junction bases unmatched: 4. This CDR3 comprises 15 residues. Germline V lookup: CDR1 LNHDA, CDR2 SQIVND (reference sequence). CDR3 in DNA: TGTGCCAGTAGTATGACAGGGGGAGGAAACTATGGCTACACCTTC. This encodes CASSMTGGGNYGYTF.